This T cell receptor (beta chain) was found in a study of beta chain features in type 1 diabetes. Sequencing targeted expressed TCRB transcripts, as all isolated RNA had been reverse transcribed. The method was immunoSEQ multiplex PCR; TCRdb's version includes in-frame clones alone and lacks a portion of them. The sample shows 250,000 to 300,000 clones, 8% of them seen only once. Study-wide results and limits: Shorter TCRB CDR3s, moderately but significantly so, were found in Type 1 diabetes patients in all four CD4+ subsets.

Worth noting for this clone: Its antigen is unidentified. At the DNA level, this CDR3 is encoded by other sequences in the same sample as well.

Purity exceeding 98% was reached by all sorted populations. Losses at the gene ends were 1 base for V and 4 bases for J; bases not matched to a gene: 0. This CDR3 has 13 amino acids. The germline CDR1 and CDR2 sequences are SGHRS and YFSETQ. The receptor comes from a woman between 18 and 30 years old in good health. The material sequenced was central memory CD4+ T cells from blood. The chain joins TRBV5-1 to TRBJ2-5, with 8 bases lining up with TRBD1. The CDR3 reads CASSLTGGETQYF. The CDR3 nucleotides are TGCGCCAGCAGCTTGACAGGGGGAGAGACCCAGTACTTC.